This T cell receptor beta chain comes out of a study of blood T cell repertoires in COVID-19. Across the study: Collection of acute and convalescent COVID-19 samples took place in the United States, Italy and Spain.

Trimming removed 0 bases from V and 6 bases from J; junction bases left unmatched: 9. Germline V gene sequence: CDR1 SQVTM, CDR2 ANQGSEA. The CDR3 consists of 16 residues. Some clones are missing from TCRdb's copy, which holds only in-frame ones; the method was immunoSEQ multiplex PCR. The table shows tens of thousands of clones, with about 88% occurring only once. The chain uses TRBV29-1 and TRBJ2-3; 10 bases line up with TRBD2. The sample consisted of peripheral blood. This TCR derives from an elderly woman with active COVID-19. The CDR3 nucleotides read TGCAGCGTTGAAGACTCAGCGGGAGGGTTGTCGGATACGCAGTATTTT. Protein sequence: CSVEDSAGGLSDTQYF.